The 5 T cell receptor beta chains in this list originate from one sample, sequenced in a study of blood T cell repertoires in COVID-19. Only in-frame clones appear in the TCRdb table, and some are missing; sequencing was by immunoSEQ multiplex PCR. Among 150,000 to 200,000 clones, 82% were seen once, and the ten largest hold approximately 6.8%. Sequencing used peripheral blood. These receptors were obtained from a woman in her 40s with COVID-19, enrolled during active disease.

The chain joins TRBV5-8 to TRBJ1-5; 7 bases are a match to TRBD1. With V trimmed by 2 bases and J by 7 bases, 0 bases remained unmatched. This CDR3 has 12 amino acids. Germline V lookup: CDR1 SGHTS, CDR2 YDEGEE. The CDR3 DNA reads as TGTGCCAGCAGCTTCAGGGGGCAGCCCCAGCATTTT. Translation gives CASSFRGQPQHF.

This clone was counted only a few times. DNA of the CDR3: TGTGCCAGCAGCAGTCAGGGAAATTCACCCCTCCACTTT. Encoded protein: CASSSQGNSPLHF. V gene TRBV7-9 combines with J gene TRBJ1-6, with D tentatively TRBD1 (5 bases). The CDR3 has 13 amino acids. CDR1 and CDR2 from the germline V gene are SEHNR and FQNEAQ (reference sequence). With 5 bases removed from V and 7 bases from J, the gap between germline ends came to 9 bases.

The chain recombines TRBV27 with TRBJ2-1, with 8 positions matching TRBD2. V lost 3 bases and J lost 10; bases outside the gene matches: 11. The V gene's germline CDR1 is MNHEY and CDR2 SMNVEV (reference sequence). The CDR3 loop spans 15 amino acids. In DNA form, the CDR3 reads TGTGCCAGCAGTTTTGGAGTGGTTGGCGGGAGGGAGCAGTTCTTC. This gives the protein CASSFGVVGGREQFF.

The CDR3 bases are TGCGCCAGCAGTGAGGCCAGGGGGTATGGCTACACCTTC. Amino acid sequence: CASSEARGYGYTF. The V call is TRBV10-2, the J call TRBJ1-2; 7 nucleotides line up with TRBD1. V lost 2 bases and J lost 5; bases outside the gene matches: 2. This CDR3 has 13 residues. Germline V gene lookup returns CDR1 WSHSY and CDR2 SAAADI.

This clone turned up a few times. The chain carries TRBV20-1 and TRBJ1-2; unclear D gene. Per germline, CDR1 DFQATT and CDR2 SNEGSKA (reference sequence). The V gene lost 7 bases and the J gene lost 8 bases, with 14 bases spanning the gap. The CDR3 is 11 amino acids. CDR3 DNA sequence: TGCAGTGGAGAGGGCAGTGAGGGCTACACCTTC. It codes for CSGEGSEGYTF.